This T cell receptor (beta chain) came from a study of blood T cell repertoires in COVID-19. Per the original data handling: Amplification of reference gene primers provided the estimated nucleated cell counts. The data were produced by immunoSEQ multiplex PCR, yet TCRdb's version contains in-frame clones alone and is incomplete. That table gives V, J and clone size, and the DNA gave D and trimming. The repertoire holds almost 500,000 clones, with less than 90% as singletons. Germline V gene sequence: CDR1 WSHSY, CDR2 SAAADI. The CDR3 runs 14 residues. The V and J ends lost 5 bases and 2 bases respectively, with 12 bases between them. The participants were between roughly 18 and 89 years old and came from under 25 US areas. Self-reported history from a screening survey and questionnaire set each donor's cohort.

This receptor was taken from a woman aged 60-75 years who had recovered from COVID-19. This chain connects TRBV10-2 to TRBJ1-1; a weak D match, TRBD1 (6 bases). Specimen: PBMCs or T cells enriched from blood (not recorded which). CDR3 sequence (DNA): TGCGCCAGCAGTCCGACAGGTTTAAACACTGAAGCTTTCTTT. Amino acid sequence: CASSPTGLNTEAFF.